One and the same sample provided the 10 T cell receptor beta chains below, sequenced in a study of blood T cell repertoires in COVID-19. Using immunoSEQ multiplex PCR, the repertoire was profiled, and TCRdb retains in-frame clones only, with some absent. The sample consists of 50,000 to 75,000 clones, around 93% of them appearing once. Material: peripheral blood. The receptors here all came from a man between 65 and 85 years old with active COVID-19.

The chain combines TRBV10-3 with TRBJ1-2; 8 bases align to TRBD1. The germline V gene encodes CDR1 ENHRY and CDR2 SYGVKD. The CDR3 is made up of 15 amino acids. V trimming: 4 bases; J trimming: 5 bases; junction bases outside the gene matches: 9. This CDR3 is CAISGGAGGVYGYTF. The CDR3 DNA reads TGTGCCATCAGTGGAGGGGCAGGGGGCGTATATGGCTACACCTTC.

CDR3: CAIRALAGGQETQYF. CDR3 sequence (DNA): TGTGCCATCAGGGCCCTAGCGGGGGGCCAAGAGACCCAGTACTTC. The V call is TRBV10-3, the J call TRBJ2-5, with 11 bases lining up with TRBD2. V was pared by 6 bases and J by 1 base, with 4 bases of the junction left unmatched. Germline loops: CDR1 ENHRY, CDR2 SYGVKD. The CDR3 totals 15 residues.

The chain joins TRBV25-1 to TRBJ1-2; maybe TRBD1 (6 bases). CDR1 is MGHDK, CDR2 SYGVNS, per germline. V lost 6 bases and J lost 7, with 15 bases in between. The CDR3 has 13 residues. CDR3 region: CASSWGSRGGYTF. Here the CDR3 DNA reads TGTGCCAGCAGCTGGGGCTCCAGGGGTGGCTACACCTTC.

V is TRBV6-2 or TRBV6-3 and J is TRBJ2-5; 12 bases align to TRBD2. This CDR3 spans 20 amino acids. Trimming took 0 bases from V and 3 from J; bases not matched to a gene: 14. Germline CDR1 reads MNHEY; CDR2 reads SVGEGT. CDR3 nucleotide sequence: TGTGCCAGCAGTTACTCGATGGCACTAGCGGGGGGATGGGGCGAAGAGACCCAGTACTTC. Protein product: CASSYSMALAGGWGEETQYF.

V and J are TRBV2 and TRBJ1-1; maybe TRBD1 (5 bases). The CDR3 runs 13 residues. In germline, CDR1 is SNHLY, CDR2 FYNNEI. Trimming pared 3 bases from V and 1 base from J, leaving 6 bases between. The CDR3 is CASSDDRNTEAFF. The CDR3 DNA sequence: TGTGCCAGCAGTGATGACAGGAACACTGAAGCTTTCTTT.

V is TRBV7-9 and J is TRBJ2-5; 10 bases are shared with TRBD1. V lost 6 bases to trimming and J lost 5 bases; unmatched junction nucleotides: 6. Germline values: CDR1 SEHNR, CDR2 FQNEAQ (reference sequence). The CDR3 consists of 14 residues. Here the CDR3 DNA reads TGTGCCAGCAGTTGGGGACAGGGGATTGAGACCCAGTACTTC. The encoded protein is CASSWGQGIETQYF.

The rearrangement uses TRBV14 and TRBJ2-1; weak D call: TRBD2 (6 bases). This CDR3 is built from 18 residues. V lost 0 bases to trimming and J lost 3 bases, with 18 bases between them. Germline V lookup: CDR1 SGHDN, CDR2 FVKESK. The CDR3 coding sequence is TGTGCCAGCAGCCAAGAGCTGGTGGCGGGGACCGTCTACAATGAGCAGTTCTTC. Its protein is CASSQELVAGTVYNEQFF.

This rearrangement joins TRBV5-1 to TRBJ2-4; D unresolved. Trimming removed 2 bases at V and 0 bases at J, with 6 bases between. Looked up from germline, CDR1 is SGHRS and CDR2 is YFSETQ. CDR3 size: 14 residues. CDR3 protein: CASSFGLAKNIQYF. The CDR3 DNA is TGCGCCAGCAGCTTCGGGTTAGCCAAAAACATTCAGTACTTC.

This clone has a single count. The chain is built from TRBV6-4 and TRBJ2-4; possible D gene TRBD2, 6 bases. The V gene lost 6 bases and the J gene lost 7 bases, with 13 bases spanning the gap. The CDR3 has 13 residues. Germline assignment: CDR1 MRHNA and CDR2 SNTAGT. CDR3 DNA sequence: TGTGCCAGCAGGGGGCCAGGAGGGAACATTCAGTACTTC. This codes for CASRGPGGNIQYF.

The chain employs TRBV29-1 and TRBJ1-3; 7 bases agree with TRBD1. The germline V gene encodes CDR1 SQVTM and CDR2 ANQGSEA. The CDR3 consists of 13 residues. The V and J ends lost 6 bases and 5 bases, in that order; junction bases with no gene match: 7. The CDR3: CSVEGDRRNTIYF. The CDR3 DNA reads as TGCAGCGTCGAGGGGGACAGACGAAACACCATATATTTT.